This passage covers 2 T cell receptor beta chains from one sample sequenced in a study of T cells after yellow fever vaccination. TCRdb independently ran MiXCR on the 5' RACE reads; one entry per CDR3 protein. Here the sample spans hundreds of thousands of distinct CDR3 sequences, 3.6% being singletons. Sequenced here: PBMCs, sampled on the day of the yellow fever booster vaccination. Source of these receptors: a man aged 18 to 29 who received the YFV17D yellow fever vaccine.

This clonotype was observed at least ten times. The chain employs TRBV7-2 and TRBJ2-7; 8 nucleotides agree with TRBD2. This CDR3 contains 16 residues. Unmatched junction bases numbered 8, after V lost 1 base and J lost 3 bases. CDR1 and CDR2 (germline): SGHTA, FQGNSA. CDR3 sequence reads: CASSLDVAGGYYEQYV. Here the CDR3 DNA reads TGTGCCAGCAGCTTAGACGTCGCGGGGGGATACTACGAGCAGTACGTC.

At least ten counts were recorded for this clonotype. The rearrangement links TRBV6-5 to TRBJ1-4, with no clear D. V was shortened by 0 bases and J by 0 bases, with 11 bases between the two germline ends. Per germline, CDR1 MNHEY and CDR2 SVGAGI. The CDR3 contains 17 residues. CDR3 amino acids: CASSYSPRFATNEKLFF. The DNA for the CDR3 is TGTGCCAGCAGTTACTCTCCCCGCTTTGCAACTAATGAAAAACTGTTTTTT.